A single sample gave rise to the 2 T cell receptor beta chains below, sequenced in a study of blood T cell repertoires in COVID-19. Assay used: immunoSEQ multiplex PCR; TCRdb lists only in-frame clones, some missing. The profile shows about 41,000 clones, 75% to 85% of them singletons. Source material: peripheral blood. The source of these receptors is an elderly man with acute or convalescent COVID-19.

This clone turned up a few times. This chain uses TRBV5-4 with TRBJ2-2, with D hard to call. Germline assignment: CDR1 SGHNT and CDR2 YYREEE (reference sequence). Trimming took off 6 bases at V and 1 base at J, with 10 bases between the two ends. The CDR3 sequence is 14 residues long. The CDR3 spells CASNSEQNTGELFF. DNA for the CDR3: TGTGCCAGCAATTCCGAGCAGAACACCGGGGAGCTGTTTTTT.

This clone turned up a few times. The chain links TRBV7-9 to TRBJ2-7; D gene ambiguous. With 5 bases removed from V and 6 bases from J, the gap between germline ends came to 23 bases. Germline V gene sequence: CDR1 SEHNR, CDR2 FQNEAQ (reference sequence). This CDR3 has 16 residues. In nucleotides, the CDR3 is TGTGCCAGCAGCCCGTACGTGTTTCCCATCCTATCCGAGCAGTACTTC. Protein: CASSPYVFPILSEQYF.